These T cell receptor beta chains were read from a single sample in a study of OX40 agonist ivuxolimab in advanced cancers. Assay used: immunoSEQ multiplex PCR; TCRdb lists only in-frame clones, some missing. Among around 70,000 clones listed, 85% were seen once. Sequenced here: CD4+ or CD8+ T cells sorted from blood, sampled in a trial of the OX40 agonist ivuxolimab. The receptors here all came from an adult with an advanced solid tumor such as melanoma, head and neck, liver or kidney cancer. The CDR3 runs from the conserved cysteine through the conserved F or W. The D gene is left open where the match is weak. Clone sizes are given selectively: once, few, many, or a class where the clone is expanded.

DNA,CDR3,D,size,J,V
TGCGCCAGCAGCTCCAATACAGGGGGGGCCGGGGAGCTGTTTTTT,CASSSNTGGAGELFF,.,once,TRBJ2-2,TRBV5-1
TGTGCCAGCAGCTTAGGACAAGTCTCTGGAAACACCATATATTTT,CASSLGQVSGNTIYF,.,once,TRBJ1-3,TRBV7-2
TGCGCCAGCAGCCAGCAAACTAGCGGGACGAACACCGGGGAGCTGTTTTTT,CASSQQTSGTNTGELFF,TRBD2,.,TRBJ2-2,TRBV4-1
TGCGCCAGCAGCCCGGGGACTGAGGGTAGGAACGAAAAACTGTTTTTT,CASSPGTEGRNEKLFF,.,few,TRBJ1-4,TRBV5-1
TGTGCCAGTAGTATGAGGTTGGGGCAGGGAAGGAATCAGCCCCAGCATTTT,CASSMRLGQGRNQPQHF,.,.,TRBJ1-5,TRBV19
TGTGCCAGCAGTGAACAGGGGCGGCTTGGCTACACCTTC,CASSEQGRLGYTF,.,.,TRBJ1-2,TRBV6-1
TGTGCCTGGAGTGTAACAGGGGTCCTGAGCACCTACAATGAGCAGTTCTTC,CAWSVTGVLSTYNEQFF,TRBD1,.,TRBJ2-1,TRBV30
TGTGCCAGCAGCTCGGGGACAGGGGGGACCTCCTACAATGAGCAGTTCTTC,CASSSGTGGTSYNEQFF,TRBD1,.,TRBJ2-1,TRBV5-4
TGTGCCACCAGCAGAGATCTGGGCAGGGTTGGAGGCTACACCTTC,CATSRDLGRVGGYTF,.,.,TRBJ1-2,TRBV15
TGTGCCAGCAGGGCACTAGCGGGAGGTAGTGATGAGCAGTTCTTC,CASRALAGGSDEQFF,TRBD2,.,TRBJ2-1,TRBV2
TGTGCCAGCAGCTCAACTAGTTTGGGTGAGCAGTTCTTC,CASSSTSLGEQFF,.,few,TRBJ2-1,TRBV5-6
TGTGCCTGGAGTCCGTCCTTAATACTACTCGAGCAGTACTTC,CAWSPSLILLEQYF,.,.,TRBJ2-7,TRBV30
TGTGCCTGTAAGATAGGGTACGAGCAGTACTTC,CACKIGYEQYF,.,.,TRBJ2-7,TRBV30
TGTGCCAGCAGTTTATCACCCGGGTACTATGAAGCTTTCTTT,CASSLSPGYYEAFF,.,.,TRBJ1-1,TRBV28
TGCGCCAGCAGCTTTCAAACGGCTAGCGGCGAGCAGTACTTC,CASSFQTASGEQYF,TRBD2,few,TRBJ2-7,TRBV5-1
TGCGCCAGCAGCTTTACAGGGGGCAGCGGAGGAACTGAAGCTTTCTTT,CASSFTGGSGGTEAFF,TRBD1,.,TRBJ1-1,TRBV5-1
TGTGCCATCAGCGAGGCGATCAATGAAAAACTGTTTTTT,CAISEAINEKLFF,.,.,TRBJ1-4,TRBV10-3
TGTGCCAGCAGCATGGAGGGCGTAGCGGGCTACACCTTC,CASSMEGVAGYTF,.,.,TRBJ1-2,TRBV28
TGCGCCAGCAGTAGGGGGTACAATGAGCAGTTCTTC,CASSRGYNEQFF,.,.,TRBJ2-1,TRBV10-2
TGTGCCAGTAGTATGGCAGGGCGCGACGAGCAGTACTTC,CASSMAGRDEQYF,.,.,TRBJ2-7,TRBV19
TGTGCCAGCAGCGTAGCTTCAGGGGGAAATCAGCCCCAGCATTTT,CASSVASGGNQPQHF,TRBD1,once,TRBJ1-5,TRBV9
TGTGCCAGCAGTGACCAGCGGGGGGGAGGGAATGAGCAGTTCTTC,CASSDQRGGGNEQFF,TRBD2,.,TRBJ2-1,TRBV6-1
TGTGCCAGCAGCTTTCTGGGGGACTCCTATGGCTACACCTTC,CASSFLGDSYGYTF,.,.,TRBJ1-2,TRBV5-6
TGTGCCAGCAGTGAAAGAAAGGTCCTGGCAGGGAATTCACCCCTCCACTTT,CASSERKVLAGNSPLHF,.,.,TRBJ1-6,TRBV2
TGTGCCAGCAGCGGGGGCAGGAATGAAAAACTGTTTTTT,CASSGGRNEKLFF,.,.,TRBJ1-4,TRBV11-2
TGTGCCAGCAGCGAAAACGAAGGCAGCCACGAGCAGTACTTC,CASSENEGSHEQYF,.,.,TRBJ2-7,TRBV2
TGCAGCGTGAATGGACAGGGTATATCCGGGGAGCTGTTTTTT,CSVNGQGISGELFF,TRBD1,.,TRBJ2-2,TRBV29-1
TGTGCCAGCAGCCATAGCAACACTGAAGCTTTCTTT,CASSHSNTEAFF,.,.,TRBJ1-1,TRBV14
TGTGCCAGCAGCTTGGGGAAAAGCGGGAGGGCGGAAGGGACGCAGTATTTT,CASSLGKSGRAEGTQYF,TRBD2,.,TRBJ2-3,TRBV5-4
TGTGCCAGCAGCTCAGGGGCGATCGCGAACACCGGGGAGCTGTTTTTT,CASSSGAIANTGELFF,.,.,TRBJ2-2,TRBV7-2
TGTGCCAGCAGGTTACAGTCTGAGGAGACCCAGTACTTC,CASRLQSEETQYF,.,.,TRBJ2-5,TRBV28
TGTGCCAGCTCACAGGGCGTAATGAACACTGAAGCTTTCTTT,CASSQGVMNTEAFF,.,once,TRBJ1-1,TRBV18
TGTGCCAGCAGCTTAGAAAGCTATCAGCCCCAGCATTTT,CASSLESYQPQHF,.,.,TRBJ1-5,TRBV7-9
TGTGCCAGCAGTCACAGTTTGGGGGAGCTGTTTTTT,CASSHSLGELFF,.,.,TRBJ2-2,TRBV6-6
TGTGCCACCCTGGGACAGTTGAACACTGAAGCTTTCTTT,CATLGQLNTEAFF,TRBD1,few,TRBJ1-1,TRBV28
TGTGCCAGCAGCTTAGACGTTGGCTACACCTTC,CASSLDVGYTF,.,.,TRBJ1-2,TRBV7-6
TGTGCCAGCAGCGCAAATCAGCCCCAGCATTTT,CASSANQPQHF,.,.,TRBJ1-5,TRBV28
TGTGCCAGCAGCTTAAGCGTTATGACAGGGTCCCCCGGGGAGCTGTTTTTT,CASSLSVMTGSPGELFF,TRBD1,.,TRBJ2-2,TRBV7-3
TGCGCCAGCAGCTTGGCCGGGACTTGGAATGAGCAGTTCTTC,CASSLAGTWNEQFF,.,few,TRBJ2-1,TRBV5-1
TGTGCCAGCAGCTTGGGTCAGGGGTACGAAGAGACCCAGTACTTC,CASSLGQGYEETQYF,.,.,TRBJ2-5,TRBV7-8
TGTGCCTGGAGTCCCCCGGGGGGTATCGGAGAGACCCAGTACTTC,CAWSPPGGIGETQYF,TRBD2,.,TRBJ2-5,TRBV30
TGTGCCAGCATGCGGGAGGGCACAGATACGCAGTATTTT,CASMREGTDTQYF,TRBD2,.,TRBJ2-3,TRBV27
TGTGCCAGCAGTGCCCCGATATCAGATACGCAGTATTTT,CASSAPISDTQYF,.,.,TRBJ2-3,TRBV6-1
TGCGCCAGCAGCTTGGAACAGATCTACGAGCAGTACTTC,CASSLEQIYEQYF,.,.,TRBJ2-7,TRBV5-1
TGTGCCAGCAGCTTGGTTGGTCGGCCACAAGAGACCCAGTACTTC,CASSLVGRPQETQYF,.,.,TRBJ2-5,TRBV5-4
TGTGCCATCAGGGTTAGCGGGGGCACAGATACGCAGTATTTT,CAIRVSGGTDTQYF,TRBD2,.,TRBJ2-3,TRBV10-3
TGTGCCAGCAGCCAAAATGACCGGCGCGGCTACACCTTC,CASSQNDRRGYTF,.,.,TRBJ1-2,TRBV14
TGCGCCAGCAGCCAAGTACTGGGTTCCCCCCTGAATTTT,CASSQVLGSPLNF,.,.,TRBJ1-4,TRBV4-3
TGTGCCAGCAGCAGCTGGGACACACGCAATCAGCCCCAGCATTTT,CASSSWDTRNQPQHF,.,.,TRBJ1-5,TRBV5-6
TGCGCCAGCAGCTTGGCAGGGTTGGGTGAAAAACTGTTTTTT,CASSLAGLGEKLFF,.,once,TRBJ1-4,TRBV5-1
TGTGCCAGCAGTATTACAGGGGGCGCGTATGAAAAACTGTTTTTT,CASSITGGAYEKLFF,TRBD1,.,TRBJ1-4,TRBV28
TGTGCCAGCAGCGCCGGACTCTCGACGACCGATACCCAGTACTTC,CASSAGLSTTDTQYF,.,.,TRBJ2-5,TRBV7-3
TGTGCCAGCAGTTACAATCGGGACAGGTTTAACGGCTACACCTTC,CASSYNRDRFNGYTF,TRBD1,.,TRBJ1-2,TRBV6-5